These 5 T cell receptor beta chains originate from one sample sequenced in a study of blood T cell repertoires in COVID-19. Sequencing used immunoSEQ multiplex PCR; TCRdb keeps in-frame clones, though not all of them. The sample has some 180,000 clones; 70% to 90% are singletons. The sequenced material came from peripheral blood. Receptor source: a man aged 50-60 years with COVID-19, enrolled during active disease.

The chain combines TRBV18 with TRBJ1-1, with D perhaps matching TRBD1 (5 bases). In germline, CDR1 is KGHSH, CDR2 LQKENI. This CDR3 is built from 14 residues. V was trimmed by 3 bases and J by 4 bases, leaving 12 bases between them. The CDR3 is CASSPRDFGTEAFF. DNA for the CDR3: TGTGCCAGCTCACCTCGGGACTTTGGCACTGAAGCTTTCTTT.

This clone was seen just once. V gene TRBV5-5 combines with J gene TRBJ1-2; 7 nucleotides align to TRBD1. The germline CDR1 and CDR2 sequences are SGHKS and YYEKEE (reference sequence). This CDR3 is built from 13 residues. The junction had 5 bases not matched to a gene; V was cut back by 1 base and J by 8 bases. The CDR3 sequence: CASSLSAGGGYTF. In DNA form, the CDR3 reads TGTGCCAGCAGCTTGTCGGCAGGGGGAGGCTACACCTTC.

The rearrangement joins TRBV27 to TRBJ1-2; D is undetermined. V lost 6 bases, J lost 3 bases, and 11 bases lay in between. Germline assignment: CDR1 MNHEY and CDR2 SMNVEV (reference sequence). This CDR3 comprises 13 residues. The DNA of the CDR3 is TGTGCCAGCAGGGAGGGTTCGGACTATGGCTACACCTTC. This gives the protein CASREGSDYGYTF.

The count of this clone is one. The DNA for the CDR3 is TGTGCCAGTAGTATAGATCTATTTGGGACAGCGAGCTCTGGAAACACCATATATTTT. Its protein product is CASSIDLFGTASSGNTIYF. The chain links TRBV19 to TRBJ1-3; 7 nucleotides match TRBD1. CDR3 size: 19 residues. V trimming: 0 bases; J trimming: 0 bases; junction bases outside the gene matches: 11. Germline values: CDR1 LNHDA, CDR2 SQIVND (reference sequence).

The V call is TRBV2, the J call TRBJ2-3, with 12 bases aligning to TRBD2. The CDR3 runs to 15 residues. Germline values: CDR1 SNHLY, CDR2 FYNNEI. Germline trimming cut 6 bases from V and 2 bases from J; bases unmatched to any gene: 3. The CDR3 DNA sequence: TGTGCCAGCAGAGGGACTAGCGGGTTCACAGATACGCAGTATTTT. As protein: CASRGTSGFTDTQYF.